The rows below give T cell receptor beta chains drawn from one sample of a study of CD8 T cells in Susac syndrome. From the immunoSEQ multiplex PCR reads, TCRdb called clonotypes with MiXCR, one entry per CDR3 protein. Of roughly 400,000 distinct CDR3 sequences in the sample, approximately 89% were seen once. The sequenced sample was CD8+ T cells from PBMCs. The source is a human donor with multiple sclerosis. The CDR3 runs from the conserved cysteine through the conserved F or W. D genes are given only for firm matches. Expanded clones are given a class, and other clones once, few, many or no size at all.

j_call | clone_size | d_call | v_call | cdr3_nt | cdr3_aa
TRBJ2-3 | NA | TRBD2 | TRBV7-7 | TGTGCTAGCAGCCCAGCGGGAGGAGTAGATACGCAGTATTTT | CASSPAGGVDTQYF
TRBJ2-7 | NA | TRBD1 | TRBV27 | TGTGCCAGCAGTTTATCGACGGGACAGGTCCCCTACGAGCAGTACTTC | CASSLSTGQVPYEQYF
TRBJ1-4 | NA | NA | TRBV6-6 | TGTGCCAGCAGTTCATACGGGGAGGTTGGAGAAAAACTGTTTTTT | CASSSYGEVGEKLFF
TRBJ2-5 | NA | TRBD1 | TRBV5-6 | TGTGCCAGCAGCTTTTGGGACAGATTAAGGGCGCCCCCCCAAGAGACCCAGTACTTC | CASSFWDRLRAPPQETQYF
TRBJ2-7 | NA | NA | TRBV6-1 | TGTGCCAGCAGTGAAGCGTTGGACGCCTCCTACGAGCAGTACTTC | CASSEALDASYEQYF
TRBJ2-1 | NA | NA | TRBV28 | TGTGCCAGCAGTTTAAGGGGAGGTGTTAATGAGCAGTTCTTC | CASSLRGGVNEQFF
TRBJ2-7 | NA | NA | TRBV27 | TGTGCCAGCAGTTTTTCTAAGGGAGCCTACGAGCAGTACTTC | CASSFSKGAYEQYF
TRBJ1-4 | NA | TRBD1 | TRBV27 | TGTGCCAGCAGTTTGGGGACAGGAGATGAAAAACTGTTTTTT | CASSLGTGDEKLFF
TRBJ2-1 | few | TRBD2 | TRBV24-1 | TGTGCCACCAGTGATGGGACTAGCGGTTACAATGAGCAGTTCTTC | CATSDGTSGYNEQFF
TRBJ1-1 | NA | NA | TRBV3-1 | TGTGCCAGCAGCCAAGCTAGCCCAGGGATGACTGAAGCTTTCTTT | CASSQASPGMTEAFF
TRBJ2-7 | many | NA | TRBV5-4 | TGTGCCAGCAGCTTGGGCCTAAACTACGAGCAGTACTTC | CASSLGLNYEQYF
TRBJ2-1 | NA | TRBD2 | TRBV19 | TGTGCCAGTAGTATGGGTGGAGTAGCGGGAGGGCCCAAGTCCTACAATGAGCAGTTCTTC | CASSMGGVAGGPKSYNEQFF
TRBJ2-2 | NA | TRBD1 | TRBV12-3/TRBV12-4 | TGTGCCAGCCCAGGACAGGGTCTCATCCCCGGGGAGCTGTTTTTT | CASPGQGLIPGELFF
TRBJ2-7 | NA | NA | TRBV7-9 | TGTGCCAGCAGCTTATCGTGGCGGGATTCTGGGCAGTACTTC | CASSLSWRDSGQYF
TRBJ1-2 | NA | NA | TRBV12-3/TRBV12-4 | TGTGCCAGCAGTTTGGGGCACTCCTATGGCTACACCTTC | CASSLGHSYGYTF
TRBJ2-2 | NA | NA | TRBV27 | TGTGCCAGCAGCCACCAGGCCGAGGAGCTGTTTTTT | CASSHQAEELFF
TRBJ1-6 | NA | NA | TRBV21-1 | TGTGCCAGCAGCAAAGTGGGCTCGTTTGCGGCATCCCTCCACTTT | CASSKVGSFAASLHF
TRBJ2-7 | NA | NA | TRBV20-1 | TGCAGTGCTAGACGGGACTCCCTAGAGTACGAGCAGTACTTC | CSARRDSLEYEQYF
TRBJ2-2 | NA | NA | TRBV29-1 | TGCAGCGTTGTGCAAGGGGACGGGGAGCTGTTTTTT | CSVVQGDGELFF
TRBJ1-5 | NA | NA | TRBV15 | TGTGCCACCAGCAGAGATCGGGCGGACACGGAGGGCAATCAGCCCCAGCATTTT | CATSRDRADTEGNQPQHF
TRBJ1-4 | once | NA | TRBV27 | TGTGCCAGCAGGCGGGGACAAGTTAATGAAAAACTGTTTTTT | CASRRGQVNEKLFF
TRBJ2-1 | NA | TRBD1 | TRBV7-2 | TGTGCCAGCAGCCCACCTCAGACAGGGGGCAATGAGCAGTTCTTC | CASSPPQTGGNEQFF
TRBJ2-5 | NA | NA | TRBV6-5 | TGTGCCAGCAGTTACTCAACGGGGGCCCTCCTAAAAGAGACCCAGTACTTC | CASSYSTGALLKETQYF
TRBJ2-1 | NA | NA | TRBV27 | TGTGCCAGCAGTTTGGGTCCTAGGAGCTCCTACAATGAGCAGTTCTTC | CASSLGPRSSYNEQFF
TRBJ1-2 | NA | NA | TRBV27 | TGTGCCAGCAGTTTAAAAGCAGGCTTAAACTATGGCTACACCTTC | CASSLKAGLNYGYTF
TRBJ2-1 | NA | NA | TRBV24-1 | TGTGCCACCGGGGATTCCGTCCACAATGAGCAGTTCTTC | CATGDSVHNEQFF
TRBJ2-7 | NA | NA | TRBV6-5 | TGTGCCAGCAGTTATGAGGACTCCTACGAGCAGTACTTC | CASSYEDSYEQYF
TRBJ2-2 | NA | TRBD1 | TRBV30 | TGTGCCTACTCGGGGGACAGGGGGTTCACCGGGGAGCTGTTTTTT | CAYSGDRGFTGELFF
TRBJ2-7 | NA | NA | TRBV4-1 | TGCGCCAGCAGCCAAGATCTTTACGGAGCCCCGGAGCAGTACTTC | CASSQDLYGAPEQYF
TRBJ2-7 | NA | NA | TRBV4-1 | TGCGCCAGCTCCTCGGGCCCAGCCTTAAGCTCCTACGAGCAGTACTTC | CASSSGPALSSYEQYF
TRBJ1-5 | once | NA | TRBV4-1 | TGCGCCAGCAGCCAAGACCCGGCCGAGTTGAGCAATCAGTCCCAGCATTTT | CASSQDPAELSNQSQHF
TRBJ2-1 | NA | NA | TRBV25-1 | TGTGCCAGCAGTGATCCGGGAGTCCACAATGAGCAGTTCTTC | CASSDPGVHNEQFF
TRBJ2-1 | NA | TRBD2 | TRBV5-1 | TGCGCCAGCACCACCGAGCGGGGGGGACCCTACAATGAGCAGTTCTTC | CASTTERGGPYNEQFF
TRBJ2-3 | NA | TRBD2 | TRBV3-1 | TGTGCCAGCAGCCAAGATACCGGGACTAGCGGGGATACCCTCACAGATACGCAGTATTTT | CASSQDTGTSGDTLTDTQYF
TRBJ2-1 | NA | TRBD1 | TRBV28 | TGTGCCAGCAGTTTACCGGGACAGACCTACAATGAGCAGTTCTTC | CASSLPGQTYNEQFF
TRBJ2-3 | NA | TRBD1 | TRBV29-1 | TGCAGCGTGGGACAGGGGGGAGATACGCAGTATTTT | CSVGQGGDTQYF
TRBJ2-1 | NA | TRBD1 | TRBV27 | TGTGCCAGCACCGAGGGACAGCCCCCTGGGAAGCAGTTCTTC | CASTEGQPPGKQFF
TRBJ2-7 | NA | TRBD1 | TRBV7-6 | TGTGCCAGCAGCTTAGAAGCCAGGGGGTCTAGCGAGCAGTACTTC | CASSLEARGSSEQYF
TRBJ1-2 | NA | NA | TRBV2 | TGTGCCAGCGAAGGGGGATTGGATGGCTACACCTTC | CASEGGLDGYTF
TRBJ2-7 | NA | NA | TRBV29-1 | TGCAGCGTTGCCCTTGGGACCGACGAGCAGTACTTC | CSVALGTDEQYF
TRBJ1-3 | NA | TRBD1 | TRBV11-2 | TGTGCCAGCAGCTCCGTGGGCGGACAGGGCAGAAACACCATATATTTT | CASSSVGGQGRNTIYF
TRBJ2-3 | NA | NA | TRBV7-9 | TGTGCCAGCAGCACACATCAGGGGCGCACAGATACGCAGTATTTT | CASSTHQGRTDTQYF
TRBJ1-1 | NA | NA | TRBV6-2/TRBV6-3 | TGTGCCAGCAGTTGGGATGAAAGCACTGAAGCTTTCTTT | CASSWDESTEAFF
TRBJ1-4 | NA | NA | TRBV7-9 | TGTGCCAGCACCCAAGGGCGTACGGGAGCAGGAGGAGGTGAAAAACTGTTTTTT | CASTQGRTGAGGGEKLFF
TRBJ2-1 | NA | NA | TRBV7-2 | TGTGCCAGCAGCTTCCGATTGTTCTCCTACAATGAGCAGTTCTTC | CASSFRLFSYNEQFF
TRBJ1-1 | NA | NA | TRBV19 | TGTGCCAGCGCGACAGCGCCCACTGAAGCTTTCTTT | CASATAPTEAFF